This T cell receptor (beta chain) comes out of a study of blood T cell repertoires in COVID-19. At the level of the study: Acute-phase and convalescent COVID-19 samples originated in the United States, Italy and Spain. The analysed material was cDNA or gDNA that came from T cells, B-cell-depleted T cells, or PBMCs.

The germline gives CDR1 GTSNPN, CDR2 SVGIG (reference sequence). J lost 0 bases, V lost 2 bases, and 13 bases had no gene match. This CDR3 spans 18 amino acids. Sequencing used immunoSEQ multiplex PCR; TCRdb keeps in-frame clones, though not all of them. The sample holds roughly 92,000 clones, approximately 87% seen once. The TCR sequence derives from a human donor with acute or convalescent COVID-19. The donor label of this sample is uncertain. Specimen: peripheral blood. The V gene is TRBV30, the J gene TRBJ1-3, with 7 bases lining up with TRBD1. CDR3 DNA: TGTGCCTGGAGTATAGACGCGGGACAGCGGATCTCTGGAAACACCATATATTTT. This codes for CAWSIDAGQRISGNTIYF.